The next 25 T cell receptor beta chains were all read from a single sample in a study of OX40 agonist ivuxolimab in advanced cancers. Libraries were prepared through the immunoSEQ multiplex PCR assay. TCRdb took this table from immuneACCESS and kept in-frame rearrangements with V and J called. Such tables lack part of the clones; where checked against another copy, unresolved V genes explain under half of the gap, and the rest is unexplained. The sample table contains 35,000 to 40,000 clones; only one count was recorded for 65% to 85% of them. Less than 25% of the sample rests with the top ten. The sample consisted of CD4+ or CD8+ T cells sorted from blood, taken in a trial of the OX40 agonist ivuxolimab. These receptors were obtained from an adult with an advanced solid tumor such as melanoma, head and neck, liver or kidney cancer.

V and J are TRBV6-5 and TRBJ2-1, with 12 bases matching TRBD2. Trimming cost V 7 bases and J 6 bases; bases outside gene matches: 1. The CDR3 sequence is 13 residues long. The V gene's germline CDR1 is MNHEY and CDR2 SVGAGI. The CDR3 here is CASTSGGGNEQFF. In DNA form, the CDR3 reads TGTGCCAGCACTAGCGGGGGGGGCAATGAGCAGTTCTTC.

The table lists this clone with a count of one. The rearrangement links TRBV21-1 to TRBJ1-5. TRBV21-1 is tagged as a pseudogene. The CDR3 contains 16 residues. CDR3 sequence (DNA): TGTGCCAGCAGCGCCCATCGGGGGGCCCCCAATCAGCCCCAGCATTTT. This sequence encodes CASSAHRGAPNQPQHF.

The chain links TRBV19 to TRBJ2-7; tentatively, D is TRBD1 (8 bases). Trimming removed 6 bases at V and 11 bases at J, with 20 bases between. The CDR3 loop spans 13 amino acids. Germline-derived CDR1 and CDR2 are LNHDA and SQIVND (reference sequence). This CDR3 reads CASSPGQGGWKYF. CDR3 nucleotide sequence: TGTGCCAGTAGCCCCGGACAGGGAGGGTGGAAGTACTTC.

This CDR3 reads CASSLDGGRNEQYF. CDR3 bases: TGTGCCAGCAGCTTGGACGGCGGAAGGAACGAGCAGTACTTC. The chain has TRBV5-4 and TRBJ2-7; no definite D call. The V end was cut by 0 bases, the J end by 5 bases, with 12 bases between. CDR3 length: 14 residues. Germline V lookup: CDR1 SGHNT, CDR2 YYREEE (reference sequence).

The V call is TRBV14, the J call TRBJ2-2; D is possibly TRBD1 (6 bases). Trimming stripped 4 bases from V and 0 bases from J, with 15 bases between. This CDR3 region has 17 residues. The V gene's germline CDR1 is SGHDN and CDR2 FVKESK. CDR3 sequence (DNA): TGTGCCAGCAGCCGGGCTCTAAGACAGGCGAACACCGGGGAGCTGTTTTTT. This gives the protein CASSRALRQANTGELFF. The complete variable domain, with remaining parts taken from reference TRBV14 and TRBJ2-2, reads EAGVTQFPSHSVIEKGQTVTLRCDPISGHDNLYWYRRVMGKEIKFLLHFVKESKQDESGMPNNRFLAERTGGTYSTLKVQPAELEDSGVYFCASSRALRQANTGELFFGEGSRLTVL.

This clone showed up just a few times. This rearrangement joins TRBV7-9 to TRBJ2-1, with 14 bases identical to TRBD2. Germline CDR1 is SEHNR and CDR2 is FQNEAQ (reference sequence). Trimming cost V 4 bases and J 3 bases; bases outside gene matches: 8. The CDR3 is 18 residues long. This CDR3 reads CASSSTGTSGRGYNEQFF. For the CDR3, the DNA is TGTGCCAGCAGCTCCACCGGGACTAGCGGGAGAGGCTACAATGAGCAGTTCTTC.

The rearrangement uses TRBV27 and TRBJ2-5, with no clear D. This CDR3 spans 13 amino acids. Per germline, CDR1 MNHEY and CDR2 SMNVEV (reference sequence). The ends were cut back, 3 bases at V and 1 base at J, with 6 bases in the middle. CDR3 in DNA: TGTGCCAGCAGTTTTCCCCCCCAAGAGACCCAGTACTTC. It is translated as CASSFPPQETQYF.

The CDR3 loop reads CASSGTDRGQETQYF. The CDR3, as DNA: TGTGCCAGCAGTGGCACGGACAGGGGGCAAGAGACCCAGTACTTC. The chain combines TRBV6-5 with TRBJ2-5, with 10 bases aligning to TRBD1. V was clipped by 5 bases and J by 2 bases; unmatched bases: 5. Germline CDR1 is MNHEY and CDR2 is SVGAGI. The CDR3 contains 15 residues.

The chain combines TRBV19 with TRBJ2-1, with 11 bases aligning to TRBD1. Per the germline V gene, CDR1 is LNHDA and CDR2 is SQIVND (reference sequence). The CDR3 totals 15 residues. V trimming: 9 bases; J trimming: 5 bases; junction bases outside the gene matches: 9. The CDR3 DNA sequence: TGTGCCAGCCGTGGACAGGGGGCGAAGCACAATGAGCAGTTCTTC. Its protein is CASRGQGAKHNEQFF. Drawing the rest from reference TRBV19 and TRBJ2-1, the complete variable domain is DGGITQSPKYLFRKEGQNVTLSCEQNLNHDAMYWYRQDPGQGLRLIYYSQIVNDFQKGDIAEGYSVSREKKESFPLTVTSAQKNPTAFYLCASRGQGAKHNEQFFGPGTRLTVL.

The rearrangement uses TRBV7-3 and TRBJ2-7; 10 bases are a match to TRBD2. Looked up from germline, CDR1 is SGHTA and CDR2 is FQGTGA. With 5 bases clipped from V and 4 bases from J, the junction kept 11 bases outside the gene matches. CDR3 length: 16 amino acids. The CDR3 sequence: CASSQGSAGGPYEQYF. The CDR3 nucleotides read TGTGCCAGCAGCCAGGGTTCAGCGGGGGGGCCTTACGAGCAGTACTTC.

The chain is built from TRBV29-1 and TRBJ1-1; no firm D call. Trimming pared 0 bases from V and 1 base from J, leaving 9 bases between. The V gene's germline CDR1 is SQVTM and CDR2 ANQGSEA. The CDR3 is 14 amino acids. DNA of the CDR3: TGCAGCGTTGAAGATGTCTTTAGGAACACTGAAGCTTTCTTT. It encodes CSVEDVFRNTEAFF.

The rearrangement uses TRBV7-9 and TRBJ2-1; 8 bases align to TRBD2. This CDR3 comprises 16 residues. J was trimmed by 2 bases and V by 5 bases; bases with no gene match: 8. Per the germline V gene, CDR1 is SEHNR and CDR2 is FQNEAQ (reference sequence). CDR3 sequence reads: CASSRRLATTYNEQFF. The CDR3, as DNA: TGTGCCAGCAGCCGAAGACTAGCGACTACCTACAATGAGCAGTTCTTC.

CDR3 sequence: CAISGVSSSYNEQFF. CDR3 sequence (DNA): TGTGCCATCAGTGGTGTTAGCAGTTCCTACAATGAGCAGTTCTTC. The rearrangement uses TRBV10-3 and TRBJ2-1; D is unclear. The CDR3 length is 15 residues. V was clipped by 4 bases and J by 1 base, with 11 bases between them. The germline CDR1 and CDR2 sequences are ENHRY and SYGVKD.

Only a few counts were recorded for this clone. The genes are TRBV9 and TRBJ2-3, with 9 bases matching TRBD2. The junction had 16 bases not matched to a gene; V was cut back by 3 bases and J by 5 bases. Germline values: CDR1 SGDLS, CDR2 YYNGEE. The CDR3 is 18 amino acids. CDR3 amino acids: CASSAPVGAGGGVDTQYF. For the CDR3, the DNA is TGTGCCAGCAGCGCACCAGTTGGAGCGGGAGGCGGCGTAGATACGCAGTATTTT.

The chain carries TRBV19 and TRBJ1-5; 9 bases match TRBD1. V lost 2 bases, J lost 5 bases, and 4 bases stayed unmatched. This CDR3 region has 15 residues. Germline V gene sequence: CDR1 LNHDA, CDR2 SQIVND (reference sequence). The CDR3 DNA follows: TGTGCCAGTAGTATACGGACAGGGGCCTATCAGCCCCAGCATTTT. Its protein product is CASSIRTGAYQPQHF.

This chain joins TRBV29-1 and TRBJ2-5; 11 positions match TRBD2. The J call may be incorrect, as the DNA end agrees better with TRBJ2-7. This CDR3 has 13 amino acids. Per the germline V gene, CDR1 is SQVTM and CDR2 is ANQGSEA. The CDR3 is CSVMTSGKDEQYF. DNA for the CDR3: TGCAGCGTGATGACTAGCGGGAAGGACGAGCAGTACTTC.

The chain couples TRBV11-1 to TRBJ2-7, with TRBD1 matching over 8 bases. With V trimmed by 2 bases and J by 4 bases, 7 bases remained unmatched. This CDR3 is built from 15 residues. Germline V CDR1 and CDR2: SGHAT, FQDESV (reference sequence). The CDR3 nucleotides read TGTGCCAGCAGCTTAACCCGGGACAGGTCGTACGAGCAGTACTTC. It is translated as CASSLTRDRSYEQYF.

V is TRBV7-3 and J is TRBJ2-5, with TRBD1 matching 9 bases. Trimming removed 0 bases from V and 5 bases from J; junction bases left unmatched: 7. CDR1 and CDR2 from the germline V gene are SGHTA and FQGTGA. The CDR3 runs to 16 residues. This CDR3 reads CASSLTVGTGLETQYF. The CDR3 DNA is TGTGCCAGCAGCTTAACTGTTGGGACAGGGTTGGAGACCCAGTACTTC.

This rearrangement joins TRBV16 to TRBJ1-6; D not resolved. Germline lookup yields CDR1 KGHSY and CDR2 FQNENV. The CDR3 has 14 residues. Trimming took 4 bases from V and 10 from J, leaving 14 bases between them. CDR3 nucleotides: TGTGCCAGCAGCCTAGACTTTACCATCTCACCCCTCCACTTT. As protein: CASSLDFTISPLHF.

This clone showed up just a few times. The J gene is TRBJ2-3, the V gene TRBV7-8; tentative D call: TRBD2 (5 bases). V gave up 9 bases and J gave up 2 bases, with 18 bases separating them. The CDR3 covers 15 residues. Germline values: CDR1 SGHVS, CDR2 FQNEAQ. This CDR3 reads CASNAKGLFTDTQYF. The CDR3 DNA reads as TGTGCCAGTAACGCCAAAGGACTTTTCACAGATACGCAGTATTTT.

V and J are TRBV19 and TRBJ2-5, with 7 bases matching TRBD1. This CDR3 contains 15 residues. V trimming: 4 bases; J trimming: 2 bases; junction bases outside the gene matches: 7. Germline V gene data show CDR1 as LNHDA and CDR2 as SQIVND (reference sequence). CDR3 bases: TGTGCCAGTAGTACTTCTCGGGACAGTCAAGAGACCCAGTACTTC. Protein sequence: CASSTSRDSQETQYF.

The chain combines TRBV5-1 with TRBJ1-4; D is undetermined. V was shortened by 4 bases and J by 2 bases, with 9 bases between the two germline ends. This CDR3 spans 14 amino acids. Germline V CDR1 and CDR2: SGHRS, YFSETQ. The CDR3, as DNA: TGCGCCAGCAGCGTACTCGGTACTAATGAAAAACTGTTTTTT. It specifies CASSVLGTNEKLFF.

This rearrangement joins TRBV6-6 to TRBJ1-2, with a tentative D call TRBD1 (5 bases). CDR1 and CDR2 (germline): MNHNY, SVGAGI (reference sequence). The CDR3 loop spans 15 amino acids. V was clipped by 6 bases and J by 6 bases, with 20 bases between them. The CDR3 protein is CASRHRDPSKDGYTF. The DNA of the CDR3 is TGTGCCAGCAGACACCGGGACCCAAGTAAGGATGGCTACACCTTC.

The chain recombines TRBV21-1 with TRBJ1-5; the D segment call TRBD1 is taken from the table without a DNA check. TRBV21-1 is an annotated pseudogene. The CDR3 runs 20 residues. CDR3 bases: TGTGCCAGCAGCAAAGGATTTGGGACAGGGGGCTGCGAGGATCATCAGCCCCAGCATTTT. As protein: CASSKGFGTGGCEDHQPQHF.

In its sample, this clone was seen a few times. Other DNA sequences within the sample encode an identical CDR3. V gene TRBV7-3 combines with J gene TRBJ2-2; D is ambiguous. CDR3 length: 13 residues. V lost 5 bases, J lost 4 bases, and 8 bases lay in between. CDR1 and CDR2 from the germline V gene are SGHTA and FQGTGA. The CDR3 coding sequence is TGTGCCAGCAGCGAAAGGTCCACCGGGGAGCTGTTTTTT. Amino acids: CASSERSTGELFF. Using reference TRBV7-3 and TRBJ2-2 for the parts outside the CDR3, the full variable domain is GAGVSQTPSNKVTEKGKYVELRCDPISGHTALYWYRQSLGQGPEFLIYFQGTGAADDSGLPNDRFFAVRPEGSVSTLKIQRTERGDSAVYLCASSERSTGELFFGEGSRLTVL.